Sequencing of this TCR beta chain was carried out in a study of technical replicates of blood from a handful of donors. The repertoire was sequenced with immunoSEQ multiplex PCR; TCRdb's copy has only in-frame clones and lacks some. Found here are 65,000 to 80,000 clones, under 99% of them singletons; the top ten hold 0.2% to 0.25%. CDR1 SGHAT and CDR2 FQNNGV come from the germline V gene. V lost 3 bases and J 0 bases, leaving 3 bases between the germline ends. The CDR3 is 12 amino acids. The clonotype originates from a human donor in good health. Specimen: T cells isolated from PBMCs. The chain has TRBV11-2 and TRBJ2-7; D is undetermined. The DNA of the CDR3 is TGTGCCAGCAGCTTTCTCTCCTACGAGCAGTACTTC. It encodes CASSFLSYEQYF.